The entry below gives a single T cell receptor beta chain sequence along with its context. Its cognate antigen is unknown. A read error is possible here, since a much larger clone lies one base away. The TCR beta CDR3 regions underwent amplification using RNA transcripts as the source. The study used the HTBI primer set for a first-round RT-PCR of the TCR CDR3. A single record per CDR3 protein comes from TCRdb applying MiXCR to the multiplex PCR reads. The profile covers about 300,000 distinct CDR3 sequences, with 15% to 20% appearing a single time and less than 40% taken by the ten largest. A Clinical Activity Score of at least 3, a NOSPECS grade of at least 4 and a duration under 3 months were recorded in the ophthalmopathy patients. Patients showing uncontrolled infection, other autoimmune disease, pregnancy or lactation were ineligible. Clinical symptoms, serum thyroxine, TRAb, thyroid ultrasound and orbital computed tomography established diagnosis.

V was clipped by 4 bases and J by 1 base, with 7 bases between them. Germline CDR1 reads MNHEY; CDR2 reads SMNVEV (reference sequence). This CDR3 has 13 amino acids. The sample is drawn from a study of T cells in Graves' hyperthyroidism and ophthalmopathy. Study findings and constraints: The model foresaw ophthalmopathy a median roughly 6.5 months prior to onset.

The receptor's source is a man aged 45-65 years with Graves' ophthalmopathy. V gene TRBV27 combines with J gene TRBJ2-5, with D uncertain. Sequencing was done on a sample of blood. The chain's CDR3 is CASSWKGQETQYF. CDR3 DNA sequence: TGTGCCAGCAGTTGGAAGGGCCAAGAGACCCAGTACTTC.